This T cell receptor beta chain was sequenced in a study of T cell responses to AZD1222 COVID-19 vaccine. Broader study findings: The study sampled repertoires only after the peak T cell response. Among AZD1222 vaccinees, only 6 or 7 were seropositive at baseline. Donors were mostly white British, more females; clonal diversity possibly underestimated.

As to this clone: The antigen is undetermined.

Germline CDR1 reads SNHLY; CDR2 reads FYNNEI. Trimming removed 5 bases from V and 2 bases from J; junction bases left unmatched: 8. The CDR3 runs to 15 residues. This table comes from immunoSEQ multiplex PCR, and its TCRdb copy is limited to in-frame clones, with some not included. Here the sample spans about 99,000 clones, roughly nine tenths being singletons. This specimen was peripheral blood, taken 28 days after the second AZD1222 dose. The V gene is TRBV2, the J gene TRBJ2-7; the match to TRBD2 covers 8 bases. The sequence came from an adult who received the AZD1222 COVID-19 vaccine. In DNA, the CDR3 is TGTGCCAGCAGTACTAGGACTAGCTCAACCTACGAGCAGTACTTC. Protein: CASSTRTSSTYEQYF. Based on the CDR3 plus reference TRBV2 and TRBJ2-7, the full variable domain is EPEVTQTPSHQVTQMGQEVILRCVPISNHLYFYWYRQILGQKVEFLVSFYNNEISEKSEIFDDQFSVERPDGSNFTLKIRSTKLEDSAMYFCASSTRTSSTYEQYFGPGTRLTVT.